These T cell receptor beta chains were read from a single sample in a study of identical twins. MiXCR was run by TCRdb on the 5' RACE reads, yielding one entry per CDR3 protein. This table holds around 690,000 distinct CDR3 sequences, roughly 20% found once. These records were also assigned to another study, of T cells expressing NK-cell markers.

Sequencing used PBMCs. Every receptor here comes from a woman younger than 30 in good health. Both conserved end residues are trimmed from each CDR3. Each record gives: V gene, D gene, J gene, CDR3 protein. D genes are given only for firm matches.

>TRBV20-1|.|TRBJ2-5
SVGRGTTFQETQY
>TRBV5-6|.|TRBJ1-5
ASNFYRAGQPQH
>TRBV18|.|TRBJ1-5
ASSGEGNQPQH
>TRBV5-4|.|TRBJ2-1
ASSLNYRDHEQF
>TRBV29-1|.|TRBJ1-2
SVAFMSYGYT
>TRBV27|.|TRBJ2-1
ASSSVRKVYNEQF
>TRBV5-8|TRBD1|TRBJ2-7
ASSSGQGAWEQY
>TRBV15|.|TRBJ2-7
ATSRDYYEQY
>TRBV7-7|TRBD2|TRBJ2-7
ASSSRDSGAEQY
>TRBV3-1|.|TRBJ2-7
ASSLDGTSASYEQY
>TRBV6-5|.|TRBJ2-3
ASSYRGRGGDTQY
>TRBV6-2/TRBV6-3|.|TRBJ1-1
ASSYQTGRKAF
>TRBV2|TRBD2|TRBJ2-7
ASRVLGGGERISYEQY
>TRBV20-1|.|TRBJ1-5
SAENSNQPQH
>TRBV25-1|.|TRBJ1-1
ASSISGGEEAF
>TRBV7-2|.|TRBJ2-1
ASSLRREYNEQF
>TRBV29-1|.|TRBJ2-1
SEMQGYNEQF
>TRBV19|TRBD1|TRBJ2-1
ASSIVTGGAYEQF
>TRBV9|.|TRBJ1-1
ASSNSPTVNTEAF
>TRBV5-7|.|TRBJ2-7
ASSSQNGSASYEQY
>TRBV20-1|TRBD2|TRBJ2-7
SAWEGSYEQY
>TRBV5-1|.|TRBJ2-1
ASSPTDREQF
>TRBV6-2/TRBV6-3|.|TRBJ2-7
ASTTTASGEQY